Listed here are 5 T cell receptor beta chains from one sample, sequenced in a study of T cells in Graves' hyperthyroidism and ophthalmopathy. There were TCR beta CDR3 regions amplified from RNA transcripts. Initially, a first-round RT-PCR of the TCR CDR3 employed the HTBI primer set. Each CDR3 protein is one row after TCRdb ran MiXCR on the multiplex PCR reads. The top ten clones hold 16% of a sample with under 750,000 distinct CDR3 sequences, 18% of them seen once. The sequencing sample was made of blood. The source of these receptors is a woman between 45 and 65 years old with Graves' hyperthyroidism that later progressed to Graves' ophthalmopathy.

Many counts were recorded for this clonotype. The V call is TRBV5-1, the J call TRBJ1-2, with 8 bases that match TRBD1. Germline assignment: CDR1 SGHRS and CDR2 YFSETQ. V trimming: 4 bases; J trimming: 4 bases; junction bases outside the gene matches: 9. The CDR3 has 15 amino acids. CDR3 bases: TGCGCCAGCAGCATACTTCCTACAGGGGGCTATGGCTACACCTTC. As protein: CASSILPTGGYGYTF.

This clonotype showed up just a few times. This chain uses TRBV9 with TRBJ1-1; D gene ambiguous. From germline, CDR1 is SGDLS and CDR2 YYNGEE. The CDR3 contains 15 residues. The V and J ends lost 0 bases and 0 bases respectively, with 9 bases between them. CDR3 sequence reads: CASSVDELMNTEAFF. The DNA of the CDR3 is TGTGCCAGCAGCGTAGACGAACTAATGAACACTGAAGCTTTCTTT.

This clonotype was seen repeatedly, ten times or more. The chain is built from TRBV5-1 and TRBJ2-3; TRBD1 agrees at 9 bases. Per germline, CDR1 SGHRS and CDR2 YFSETQ. The CDR3 sequence is 15 residues long. Trimming removed 0 bases from V and 5 bases from J; junction bases left unmatched: 4. Here the CDR3 DNA reads TGCGCCAGCAGCTTGGAGACAGGGGGAATAGATACGCAGTATTTT. It yields the protein CASSLETGGIDTQYF.

This clonotype was observed at least ten times. The chain combines TRBV18 with TRBJ2-5; D possibly corresponds to TRBD1 (5 bases). The CDR3 is made up of 15 amino acids. The germline V gene encodes CDR1 KGHSH and CDR2 LQKENI. The V gene lost 4 bases and the J gene lost 7 bases, with 19 bases spanning the gap. The CDR3 loop is CASSRPRRGPMTQYF. CDR3 coding DNA: TGTGCCAGCTCACGCCCTCGAAGGGGCCCGATGACCCAGTACTTC.

This clonotype has a handful of counts. This chain connects TRBV19 to TRBJ2-2; D not certain. This CDR3 has 14 residues. Germline values: CDR1 LNHDA, CDR2 SQIVND (reference sequence). Deletions cut 6 bases from V and 2 bases from J, with 10 bases between. The CDR3 protein is CASRMQPNTGELFF. In nucleotides, the CDR3 is TGTGCCAGTAGGATGCAGCCTAACACCGGGGAGCTGTTTTTT.